This T cell receptor beta chain was found in a study of OX40 agonist ivuxolimab in advanced cancers. For the study at large: Ivuxolimab was delivered to patients intravenously every 2 weeks at doses spanning 0.01 to 10 mg/kg. Those treated in dose escalation had hepatocellular carcinoma, melanoma, renal cell cancer or head and neck cancer. General observations from the study: Low normalized T-cell clonal expansion was additionally recorded for some nonresponders.

CDR3 length: 18 amino acids. V was clipped by 4 bases and J by 2 bases, with 21 bases between them. CDR1 is SGHDT, CDR2 YYEEEE, per germline. The table came from immunoSEQ multiplex PCR; TCRdb's copy has only in-frame clones and leaves some out. This table has about 39,000 clones, 80% to 95% appearing once. In the case of this clone: Its cognate antigen is unknown.

This TCR was recovered from an adult with an advanced solid tumor such as melanoma, head and neck, liver or kidney cancer. This sequence joins TRBV5-6 and TRBJ2-2; D is possibly TRBD1 (6 bases). Sequences were derived from CD4+ or CD8+ T cells sorted from blood, sampled in a trial of the OX40 agonist ivuxolimab. This CDR3 is CASSPSAWGPPNTGELFF. The CDR3 bases are TGTGCCAGCAGCCCGTCGGCCTGGGGGCCGCCAAACACCGGGGAGCTGTTTTTT.